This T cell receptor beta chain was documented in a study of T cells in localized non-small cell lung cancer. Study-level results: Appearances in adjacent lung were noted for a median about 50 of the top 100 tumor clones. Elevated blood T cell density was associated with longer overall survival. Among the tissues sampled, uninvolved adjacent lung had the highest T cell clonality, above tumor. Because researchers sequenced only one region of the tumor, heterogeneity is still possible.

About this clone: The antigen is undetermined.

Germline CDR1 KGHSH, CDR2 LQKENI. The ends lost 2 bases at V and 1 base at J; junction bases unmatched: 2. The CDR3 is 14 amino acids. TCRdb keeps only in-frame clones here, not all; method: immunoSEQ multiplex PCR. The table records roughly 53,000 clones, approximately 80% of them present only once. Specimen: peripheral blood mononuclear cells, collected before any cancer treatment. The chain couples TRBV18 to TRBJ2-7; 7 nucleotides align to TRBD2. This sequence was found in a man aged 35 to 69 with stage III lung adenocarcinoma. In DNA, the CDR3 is TGTGCCAGCTCACCAGGGACTACTTCCTACGAGCAGTACTTC. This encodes CASSPGTTSYEQYF.